The sequence of this T cell receptor (beta chain) was determined in a study of cytomegalovirus exposure and HLA in healthy donors (dated by TCRdb to the late 2010s). Describing the broader study: An earlier analysis of 587 of the donors reported under 300 Gb of sequence data and 117 million unique TCR beta sequences obtained from about 200 million T cells. Rather than using new phenotypic data, the later analysis identified candidate immune exposures from TCR beta sequences and from how often those sequences occurred across donors. The study combined high-throughput TCR immunosequencing, statistical association of individual TCRs with disease status, and machine learning to predict cytomegalovirus infection status. Among over 350 genotyped donors of the cohort, an average of approximately 250,000 unique TCR beta nucleotide sequences were sequenced per donor, around 18% of them non-productive. An earlier analysis of approximately 640 of the donors applied high-throughput TCR beta sequencing to assess whether each TCR beta V gene segment acted as functional or pseudogenic. Using immunosequencing, the study profiled T cell repertoires from around 680 subjects and related those repertoires to cytomegalovirus serostatus. The number of typed donors differed by locus: about 629-630 for A, B, C, DRB1 and DQB1; 500 to 550 for DQA1; 606 for DPA1; and around 470 for DPB1. In a later analysis, previously published TCR beta repertoires from more than 500 donors were re-analyzed and high-resolution HLA genotyping was added so that TCR occurrence patterns could be studied. In a later genetic analysis, genome-wide SNP genotypes for about three fifths of the 666 donors were used, and that subset was treated as a discovery cohort. An early release covering roughly 640 HLA-typed donors comprised approximately 300 gigabases of sequencing data and 85 million or so unique TCR sequences. Donor age, sex, ethnicity and CMV serostatus were compiled together with the repertoire data. Roughly 5 DR-DQ haplotypes were treated as single units for association and clustering because of strong linkage in the cohort. The study aimed to test whether signatures of past pathogen exposure could be identified by cataloging public T cell receptors. In addition to the first cohort of 666 subjects, a separate validation cohort of 130 or so different subjects was used. Of the approximately 400 genotyped donors, 75% to 85% were placed in the genetic ancestry cluster associated with self-reported Caucasian donors. Every discovery cohort repertoire had been produced on one sequencing platform. HLA typing covered class I and class II loci at four-digit resolution. The paper as a whole reports these results and caveats: At a false discovery rate of 0.05, a later analysis linked around 17,000 TCR beta sequences to specific HLA alleles. According to the authors, the approach could potentially be generalized to other disease states and immunological phenotypes. Sequencing depth was assumed to be roughly uniform across donors in the presence/absence analyses, though that assumption may not hold. In a later analysis, most CMV-associated TCR beta chains were found to appear HLA-restricted, with HLA associations seemingly driven largely by CMV exposure. An association between a missense DCLRE1C variant and V-gene and J-gene trimming of TCR beta chains was found in a later genetic analysis and replicated in an independent cohort. In this cohort, only TCR beta chains were sequenced, and detectable features were limited by the absence of alpha or paired-chain data. Assigning TCR associations to individual alleles was difficult when HLA alleles, especially DR and DQ, strongly co-occurred. The study listed 150 to 200 TCR beta chains as associated with cytomegalovirus. Correlated functional status among segregating V segments might reflect linkage disequilibrium, but an unknown experimental factor could not be ruled out. In a later analysis, HLA-associated TCR beta chains were found to be more clonally expanded and to have lower generation probabilities than equally common non-associated chains. Some IMGT-functional V segments, including TRBV6-2 and TRBV6-3, could not be told apart with the 87-base-pair reads, so those segments were excluded. The only immune exposure information available for the cohort was CMV serostatus. In both the original and validation cohorts, the classifier was reported to diagnose cytomegalovirus status with high specificity and sensitivity. A few of the identified cytomegalovirus-associated TCR beta chains were confirmed in vitro to be specific for cytomegalovirus antigens. Most TCR sequences were observed very rarely across donors, whereas some public TCRs were present in many individuals. Several of the top co-occurrence clusters appeared to be linked to parvovirus B19, influenza, CMV and Epstein-Barr virus, according to a later analysis. A cluster of highly shared sequence variants was judged likely to represent a technical artifact of the sequencing pipeline. According to a later analysis, TCR association rates differed among HLA loci, with DRB1 alleles showing the most associated TCRs and HLA-C alleles showing the fewest. In a later genetic analysis, fewer N-insertions in productive TCRs were reported among donors in an Asian-associated ancestry cluster than the roughly 640-donor mean. Because counts were too low, seventeen rarely observed V segments, including chromosome 9 orphons, were excluded from the earlier analysis of under 650 of the donors. A further reported finding was that TCR beta sequences accurately predicted the HLA-A and HLA-B alleles for most subjects in the first cohort. An earlier analysis of 587 of the donors showed that most TCR beta V segments appeared in productive rearrangements either about 87% or about 30% of the time, which broadly matched IMGT annotations. Because HLA typing was unavailable for some donors at each locus, only the typed subset was used in association tests.

The library was generated by the immunoSEQ multiplex PCR assay. The multiplex PCR relied on a mix of 60 forward primers for TCR Vbeta segments and 13 reverse primers for TCR Jbeta segments. A multiplex PCR assay on genomic DNA amplified the CDR3 region of rearranged TCR beta genes. The amplified TCR beta libraries were sequenced on the Illumina HiSeq System as 87-base-pair reads. The authors processed their data as follows. In a later analysis, roughly 80 million unique TCR beta chains were counted across the approximately 670 repertoires, and approximately 11 million of these chains were shared by at least two donors. Raw reads were error-corrected and collapsed into unique sequences by a nearest-neighbor algorithm in which closely related sequences were merged to remove PCR and sequencing errors. CDR3 sequences were aligned to IMGT reference sequences to assign V, D and J gene segments. For a sequence to be retained, at least a six-nucleotide match to both a V gene segment and a J gene segment was required. A rearrangement counted as productive if the CDR3 had no stop codons and remained in frame with V and J, and every other rearrangement counted as non-productive. Following IMGT convention, CDR3 was defined as the stretch from the second conserved V-encoded cysteine up to the conserved J-encoded phenylalanine. The earlier analysis of some 540 of the donors excluded any sequence lacking an unambiguous match to a single V gene segment. An earlier analysis of a few hundred of the donors called V segments functional above 56.7% productive rearrangements and segregating when the between-donor standard deviation exceeded 5%. A statistical classification framework was built for diagnosing cytomegalovirus status from the catalog of TCR beta chain sequences. In a later analysis, V and J genes were assigned by comparing TCR nucleotide sequences against IMGT/GENE-DB human TR gene sequences. A later analysis assigned CDR3 sequences and most-parsimonious VDJ recombination scenarios with the TCRdist pipeline. In a later analysis, every TCR beta chain was defined by the combination of its CDR3 amino acid sequence and its V-gene family, and reads without a unique V-gene family were dropped. As a way to deal with suspected cross-contamination and a sequencing artifact, a later analysis dropped 640 or so nucleotide sequences that were highly shared and had low generation probability. In a later analysis, a clonal expansion index was calculated for each public chain from normalized within-repertoire ranks of inferred template counts. A later analysis computed generation probabilities with a VDJ recombination model fitted to out-of-frame rearrangements, and checked the results against IGoR. In a later analysis, hypergeometric tests were used to score TCR-TCR, TCR-HLA and TCR-CMV co-occurrence, with a repertoire-size bias correction applied to TCR pairs. In a later analysis, false discovery rates were estimated by permuting HLA or CMV assignments 20 times. In a later analysis, co-occurring TCRs were grouped with DBSCAN, and TCRdist sequence similarity was added when clustering was performed within HLA-allele-positive subsets. Repertoires with fewer than 30,000 or more than 120,000 public chains, plus five repertoires with anomalous nucleotide sharing, were excluded from co-occurrence clustering. In its TCRdb copy, this immuneACCESS table keeps in-frame sequences only and misses some clones. Where compared with another copy, unresolved V genes explain less than half of these, and the others have no known cause. V and J calls and clone size are as listed in that table; D and trimming were resolved from the DNA. The table for this sample shows more than 110,000 clones. The ten largest clones add up to 2% to 3% of the sample.

The cohort consisted of 670 or so healthy bone marrow donors. At the time of sampling, all cohort members were nominally healthy, though unrecorded immune exposures were likely present. The donor tested CMV seronegative, placing the donor among the 350 or so seronegative members of the cohort. A peripheral blood sample was provided by each donor, and peripheral blood mononuclear cells were used for TCR beta sequencing. The Qiagen DNeasy Blood Extraction Kit was used to extract genomic DNA from the blood cell samples. V and J lose 5 bases and 4 bases, and a span of 9 bases separates them. Looking up the germline V gene yields CDR1 ENHRY and CDR2 SYGVKD. The CDR3 numbers 14 residues from cysteine through phenylalanine. The sequence is cut down to CDR3 DNA, 42 bases in frame from base 1. To note about this clone: Its antigen is currently not known.

Sequenced: PBMCs. The TCR originated in a man aged 35 to 55 in good health and CMV-seronegative. The chain uses TRBV10-3 and TRBJ2-6; 6 matching bases give a weak D call of TRBD1. DNA sequence: TGTGCCATCAGTCTTGGACAGGGGGCCAACGTCCTGACTTTC. Translated, this is CAISLGQGANVLTF.